Shown below are 17 T cell receptor beta chains from a single sample sequenced in a study of cytomegalovirus exposure and HLA in healthy donors. Primers: 60 Vbeta forward and 13 Jbeta reverse. Here immunoSEQ multiplex PCR was the method, and the copy in TCRdb shows in-frame clones only, minus some. Of some 150,000 clones listed, less than 80% are singletons. Sequencing used PBMCs. The receptors derive from a man in his fifties in good health and CMV-seropositive.

This clone has more than one count but fewer than ten. This sequence joins TRBV2 and TRBJ2-7, with a tentative D call TRBD1 (8 bases). The CDR3 consists of 14 residues. Germline CDR1 reads SNHLY; CDR2 reads FYNNEI. V dropped 8 bases and J dropped 4 bases, with 18 bases sitting between them. CDR3 nucleotides: TGTGCCAGCTCTCAACAGGGGGGGTGGTACGAGCAGTACTTC. The encoded protein is CASSQQGGWYEQYF.

The rearrangement links TRBV1 to TRBJ1-2; TRBD1 was called by the table and not checked on the DNA. TRBV1 has pseudogene status. CDR3 length equals 16 residues. The CDR3 DNA sequence: TGCACCAGCAGCCAAGCCGGCAGGGGACGTGACTATGGCTACACCTTC. This codes for CTSSQAGRGRDYGYTF.

V usage is TRBV15 and J usage is TRBJ2-5, with D perhaps TRBD2 (5 bases). The closer fit of TRBJ2-7 to the DNA end suggests the J call may be wrong. Germline values: CDR1 LNHNV, CDR2 YYDKDF (reference sequence). The CDR3 extends over 14 amino acids. CDR3 nucleotide sequence: TGTGCCACCAGCAGAGAGGGAGAATCCTACGAGCAGTACTTC. Protein: CATSREGESYEQYF.

The rearrangement uses TRBV4-1 and TRBJ1-1; possibly TRBD1 for D (5 bases). CDR1 and CDR2 (germline): MGHRA, YSYEKL. The CDR3 sequence is 13 residues long. V was pared by 1 base and J by 3 bases, with 6 bases between. The CDR3 DNA sequence: TGCGCCAGCAGCCAAGGACAGTACACTGAAGCTTTCTTT. Its translation: CASSQGQYTEAFF.

A note on this clone: Other DNA variants within this sample encode the same CDR3. CDR3 nucleotides: TGCGCCAGCAGCTTAAGCGGAGGGAACACTGAAGCTTTCTTT. It translates to CASSLSGGNTEAFF. The rearrangement uses TRBV5-1 and TRBJ1-1; D remains ambiguous. The CDR3 is 14 amino acids. The V gene lost 2 bases and the J gene lost 1 base, with 9 bases spanning the gap. The germline CDR1 and CDR2 sequences are SGHRS and YFSETQ.

The genes are TRBV7-9 and TRBJ2-3, with 8 bases lining up with TRBD1. This CDR3 contains 15 residues. After removal of 4 bases from V and 4 bases from J, the junction contained 7 bases not matched to a gene. Germline V gives CDR1 SEHNR, CDR2 FQNEAQ (reference sequence). The CDR3 loop reads CASSSRQGTADTQYF. The CDR3 coding sequence is TGTGCCAGCAGCTCCCGACAGGGGACCGCAGATACGCAGTATTTT.

V gene TRBV27 combines with J gene TRBJ2-7; TRBD1 matches at 7 bases. Germline CDR1 is MNHEY and CDR2 is SMNVEV (reference sequence). J was trimmed by 5 bases and V by 5 bases; bases with no gene match: 6. The CDR3 runs 13 residues. The CDR3 bases are TGTGCCAGCAGTCTGCACAGGGGAAACGAGCAGTACTTC. It encodes CASSLHRGNEQYF.

The chain combines TRBV9 with TRBJ2-1, with D tentatively TRBD2 (7 bases). Germline V lookup: CDR1 SGDLS, CDR2 YYNGEE. V was trimmed by 0 bases and J by 5 bases, leaving 12 bases between them. This CDR3 is 15 amino acids long. As DNA, the CDR3 is TGTGCCAGCAGCGTAGTTGGGGGGGCTAACAATGAGCAGTTCTTC. This translates into CASSVVGGANNEQFF.

V usage is TRBV7-2 and J usage is TRBJ1-1, with a weak D call TRBD1 (6 bases). Trimming pared 2 bases from V and 4 bases from J, leaving 14 bases between. CDR3 length: 15 residues. CDR1 is SGHTA, CDR2 FQGNSA, per germline. In DNA, the CDR3 is TGTGCCAGCAGCTTATATGGGGGGGCGCTCACTGAAGCTTTCTTT. It translates to CASSLYGGALTEAFF.

This clone was seen a handful of times. The rearrangement links TRBV4-1 to TRBJ1-3; D unclear. Germline V gene data show CDR1 as MGHRA and CDR2 as YSYEKL. The V gene lost 0 bases and the J gene lost 11 bases, with 14 bases spanning the gap. The CDR3 covers 14 residues. The CDR3 DNA sequence: TGCGCCAGCAGCCAAGATCGGGGTTTTTGGGCCATATATTTT. It specifies CASSQDRGFWAIYF.

V is TRBV19 and J is TRBJ1-1; TRBD1 agrees at 7 bases. The germline CDR1 and CDR2 sequences are LNHDA and SQIVND (reference sequence). V shed 9 bases, J shed 3 bases, and the junction held 10 bases outside the gene matches. The CDR3 sequence is 14 residues long. The CDR3 sequence: CASRPDRDHTEAFF. The DNA for the CDR3 is TGTGCCAGCCGACCCGACAGGGATCACACTGAAGCTTTCTTT.

This chain uses TRBV7-2 with TRBJ2-5, with 11 bases aligning to TRBD2. V lost 5 bases to trimming and J lost 5 bases; unmatched junction nucleotides: 7. CDR3 length: 15 amino acids. Germline lookup yields CDR1 SGHTA and CDR2 FQGNSA. CDR3 sequence reads: CASSIRLAGWETQYF. The CDR3 DNA reads as TGTGCCAGCAGCATCCGACTAGCGGGGTGGGAGACCCAGTACTTC.

There are a few counts of this clone. This chain uses TRBV25-1 with TRBJ2-3; 7 bases line up with TRBD2. Germline V gives CDR1 MGHDK, CDR2 SYGVNS. The CDR3 sequence is 13 residues long. V dropped 9 bases and J dropped 1; count of bases not matched to a gene: 4. CDR3 region: CASSRGGTDTQYF. In DNA form, the CDR3 reads TGTGCCAGTAGCCGGGGGGGCACAGATACGCAGTATTTT.

The CDR3 loop reads CASSPTGGAYYGYTF. In DNA, the CDR3 is TGTGCCAGCAGCCCTACGGGGGGTGCTTACTATGGCTACACCTTC. The chain uses TRBV7-2 and TRBJ1-2; perhaps TRBD1 as D (5 bases). Germline V gives CDR1 SGHTA, CDR2 FQGNSA. This CDR3 contains 15 residues. V lost 5 bases, J lost 3 bases, and 16 bases lay in between.

The chain recombines TRBV4-1 with TRBJ1-2; no definite D call. CDR3 length equals 15 residues. Between the trimmed V and J ends, which lost 4 bases and 0 bases, there was a span of 12 bases. Germline CDR1 MGHRA, CDR2 YSYEKL. The CDR3 nucleotides read TGCGCCAGCAGCCCCCGAGACAAAGCTAACTATGGCTACACCTTC. Translating gives CASSPRDKANYGYTF.

This chain joins TRBV5-4 and TRBJ1-1, with D tentatively TRBD1 (6 bases). The CDR3 spans 14 residues. CDR1 and CDR2 (germline): SGHNT, YYREEE (reference sequence). Trimming removed 4 bases at V and 1 base at J, with 11 bases between. CDR3: CASSLGQPNTEAFF. Written as DNA, the CDR3 is TGTGCCAGCAGCCTCGGACAGCCGAACACTGAAGCTTTCTTT.

The J gene is TRBJ2-1, the V gene TRBV4-3; D possibly corresponds to TRBD2 (5 bases). The length of the CDR3 is 16 residues. The germline V and J ends were trimmed by 0 bases and 7 bases, with 16 bases remaining between them. CDR1 LGHNA and CDR2 YSLEER come from the germline V gene. CDR3 sequence (DNA): TGCGCCAGCAGCCAAGATTTACGAGGGAATGGGAATGAGCAGTTCTTC. It codes for CASSQDLRGNGNEQFF.